A single sample gave rise to the 25 T cell receptor beta chains below, sequenced in a study of naive and memory T cell subsets. Whole-study findings and limits: Especially in CD8 cells, naive repertoires contained a few larger clonotypes, possibly CD45RA-re-expressing memory cells.

Both TRBC1 and TRBC2 were covered by a beta constant-region primer of two equimolar oligonucleotides. Four rounds of PCR amplified the ligated cDNA using nested alpha and beta constant-region primers plus SP2. TCRdb re-called the UMI-ligation and nested PCR reads through MiXCR, storing one row per CDR3 protein. The table lists roughly 140,000 distinct CDR3 sequences, around 21% of them singletons, with 0.55% to 0.75% in the top ten. Their specific antigens are unknown. Sample: naive CD8+ T cells from blood. Every receptor here comes from a human donor in good health.

The rearrangement uses TRBV12-3 or TRBV12-4 and TRBJ2-1, with 9 bases aligning to TRBD2. This CDR3 is 15 amino acids long. Trimming took 2 bases from V and 9 from J; bases not matched to a gene: 8. The CDR3 sequence: CASSLMGGRASEQFF. DNA for the CDR3: TGTGCCAGCAGTTTAATGGGCGGGAGGGCCTCTGAGCAGTTCTTC.

This clonotype was counted a single time. The chain links TRBV7-2 to TRBJ2-2; 10 nucleotides align to TRBD2. Germline CDR1 SGHTA, CDR2 FQGNSA. The CDR3 totals 15 residues. Unmatched junction bases numbered 7, after V lost 5 bases and J lost 7 bases. The CDR3 DNA is TGTGCCAGCAGCGTTGGGCCTAGCGGGGGCGGGGAGCTGTTTTTT. Its translation is CASSVGPSGGGELFF.

The rearrangement joins TRBV27 to TRBJ2-2; D is perhaps TRBD2 (5 bases). The CDR3 consists of 15 residues. Looked up from germline, CDR1 is MNHEY and CDR2 is SMNVEV (reference sequence). V dropped 3 bases and J dropped 0 bases, with 8 bases sitting between them. The DNA for the CDR3 is TGTGCCAGCAGTTTTCTCGGGACGAACACCGGGGAGCTGTTTTTT. As protein: CASSFLGTNTGELFF.

The J gene is TRBJ2-1, the V gene TRBV4-3; 8 bases are a match to TRBD1. The CDR3 sequence is 16 residues long. The V gene's germline CDR1 is LGHNA and CDR2 YSLEER. The V gene end was trimmed by 0 bases and the J gene end by 8 bases; junction bases not matched to a gene: 9. CDR3 nucleotides: TGCGCCAGCAGCCAAGATCTTGGGACAGGTACGGATGAGCAGTTCTTC. Translated, it gives CASSQDLGTGTDEQFF.

The chain joins TRBV4-1 to TRBJ2-1, with 9 positions matching TRBD2. Per the germline V gene, CDR1 is MGHRA and CDR2 is YSYEKL. V was clipped by 0 bases and J by 0 bases; unmatched bases: 6. The CDR3 spans 18 residues. CDR3 in amino acids: CASSQDWASGISYNEQFF. For the CDR3, the DNA is TGCGCCAGCAGCCAAGATTGGGCTAGCGGGATCTCCTACAATGAGCAGTTCTTC.

This clonotype was observed a few times. The CDR3 region has the DNA TGTGCCTCGGAGTTGGGACAGGAGATAGGTGAAGCTTTCTTT. Its protein is CASELGQEIGEAFF. The gene calls are TRBV30 and TRBJ1-1, with 8 positions matching TRBD1. In germline, CDR1 is GTSNPN, CDR2 SVGIG (reference sequence). This CDR3 is built from 14 residues. J lost 7 bases, V lost 7 bases, and 14 bases had no gene match.

This chain connects TRBV4-1 to TRBJ2-1, with TRBD2 matching over 9 bases. With 4 bases clipped from V and 8 bases from J, the junction kept 9 bases outside the gene matches. Germline V gene data show CDR1 as MGHRA and CDR2 as YSYEKL. The CDR3 is 15 amino acids. The DNA of the CDR3 is TGCGCCAGCAGCCGCAAGGTGGGACTAGCCGATGAGCAGTTCTTC. Translated, it gives CASSRKVGLADEQFF.

This clonotype was found once. This chain connects TRBV12-3 or TRBV12-4 to TRBJ2-2, with a possible D match to TRBD2 (6 bases). Between the trimmed V and J ends, which lost 5 bases and 6 bases, there was a span of 16 bases. The CDR3 totals 15 residues. In nucleotides, the CDR3 is TGTGCCAGCAGTCCGGGACTCCTAATCTCCGGGGAGCTGTTTTTT. This translates into CASSPGLLISGELFF.

CDR3 DNA: TGTGCCAGCAGCATGGAGCCGGGACAGACAAATCCTAATTCACCCCTCCACTTT. Translating it yields CASSMEPGQTNPNSPLHF. This chain links TRBV5-6 with TRBJ1-6; 7 bases align to TRBD1. CDR1 and CDR2 (germline): SGHDT, YYEEEE. CDR3 size: 18 residues. Trimming at V came to 4 bases and at J to 6 bases, leaving 16 bases not matched to a gene.

The rearrangement joins TRBV27 to TRBJ2-1; tentatively, D is TRBD2 (6 bases). Trimming took off 3 bases at V and 5 bases at J, with 11 bases between the two ends. The germline CDR1 and CDR2 sequences are MNHEY and SMNVEV (reference sequence). This CDR3 is built from 14 residues. CDR3: CASSFPGLDNEQFF. In DNA, the CDR3 is TGTGCCAGCAGTTTCCCGGGACTGGACAATGAGCAGTTCTTC.

The chain is built from TRBV27 and TRBJ2-7; 7 bases are a match to TRBD2. Germline values: CDR1 MNHEY, CDR2 SMNVEV (reference sequence). The CDR3 sequence is 15 residues long. With V trimmed by 3 bases and J by 0 bases, 5 bases remained unmatched. CDR3 residues: CASSLAGAISYEQYF. In nucleotides, the CDR3 is TGTGCCAGCAGTTTGGCGGGAGCCATCTCCTACGAGCAGTACTTC.

This clonotype was counted only a few times. This chain connects TRBV29-1 to TRBJ2-1; tentative D call: TRBD2 (6 bases). V lost 4 bases and J 7 bases, leaving 17 bases between the germline ends. This CDR3 comprises 14 residues. CDR1 and CDR2 (germline): SQVTM, ANQGSEA. For the CDR3, the DNA is TGCAGCGTTGTACGGGGTCTGGAGGGAAATGAGCAGTTCTTC. Residues: CSVVRGLEGNEQFF.

Details on this clonotype: One end of the junction fails to match germline, which may point to a read error. The chain couples TRBV7-9 to TRBJ2-3; 11 bases map to TRBD2. The CDR3 covers 15 residues. Germline loops: CDR1 SEHNR, CDR2 FQNEAQ (reference sequence). CDR3 nucleotide sequence: TGTGCCAGCACCTTACTAGCGGGAGTAACAGATACGCAGTATTTT. This translates into CASTLLAGVTDTQYF. The variable domain in full, completed from reference TRBV7-9 and TRBJ2-3, reads DTGVSQNPRHKITKRGQNVTFRCDPISEHNRLYWYRQTLGQGPEFLTYFQNEAQLEKSRLLSDRFSAERPKGSFSTLEIQRTEQGDSAMYLCASTLLAGVTDTQYFGPGTRLTVL.

This chain links TRBV2 with TRBJ2-1; 7 nucleotides line up with TRBD2. The CDR3 is 16 residues long. From germline, CDR1 is SNHLY and CDR2 FYNNEI. With 6 bases clipped from V and 5 bases from J, the junction kept 13 bases outside the gene matches. In DNA, the CDR3 is TGTGCCAGCAGAACCTCTAGCGGCCCAGTAAACAATGAGCAGTTCTTC. Translated, it gives CASRTSSGPVNNEQFF. The full variable domain, in which reference TRBV2 and TRBJ2-1 provide the parts outside the CDR3, is EPEVTQTPSHQVTQMGQEVILRCVPISNHLYFYWYRQILGQKVEFLVSFYNNEISEKSEIFDDQFSVERPDGSNFTLKIRSTKLEDSAMYFCASRTSSGPVNNEQFFGPGTRLTVL.

The gene calls are TRBV29-1 and TRBJ2-7; 8 nucleotides line up with TRBD2. Germline lookup yields CDR1 SQVTM and CDR2 ANQGSEA. CDR3 length equals 13 residues. V trimming: 3 bases; J trimming: 5 bases; junction bases outside the gene matches: 6. The CDR3 reads CSVDGREANEQYF. In DNA, the CDR3 is TGCAGCGTTGATGGGCGGGAGGCCAACGAGCAGTACTTC.

CDR3 amino acids: CASSELAGVADTQYF. The CDR3 region has the DNA TGTGCCAGCAGTGAACTAGCGGGAGTAGCAGATACGCAGTATTTT. The V call is TRBV6-1, the J call TRBJ2-3; TRBD2 matches 10 bases. This CDR3 spans 15 amino acids. Germline assignment: CDR1 MNHNS and CDR2 SASEGT. Losses at the gene ends were 2 bases for V and 4 bases for J; bases not matched to a gene: 3.

The chain carries TRBV28 and TRBJ2-1; D unresolved. Germline lookup yields CDR1 MDHEN and CDR2 SYDVKM. V was cut by 6 bases and J by 0 bases, with 12 bases left in between. CDR3 length: 15 amino acids. Here the CDR3 DNA reads TGTGCCAGCAGCCCGGACGATAACTCCTACAATGAGCAGTTCTTC. It is translated as CASSPDDNSYNEQFF.

CDR3 sequence reads: CASSNGLAGVTDTQYF. CDR3 bases: TGTGCCAGCAGCAACGGACTAGCGGGAGTGACAGATACGCAGTATTTT. J is TRBJ2-3 and V is TRBV11-2, with 13 bases aligning to TRBD2. V dropped 5 bases and J dropped 3; count of bases not matched to a gene: 5. In germline, CDR1 is SGHAT, CDR2 FQNNGV. The CDR3 sequence is 16 residues long.

The J gene is TRBJ2-5, the V gene TRBV13; D remains unclear. The length of the CDR3 is 12 residues. With 0 bases removed from V and 5 bases from J, the gap between germline ends came to 4 bases. Germline V gives CDR1 PRHDT, CDR2 FYEKMQ (reference sequence). CDR3 DNA: TGTGCCAGCAGCTTAGGTGCCGAGACCCAGTACTTC. Encoded protein: CASSLGAETQYF. The entire variable domain, with the rest obtained from reference TRBV13 and TRBJ2-5, is as follows: AAGVIQSPRHLIKEKRETATLKCYPIPRHDTVYWYQQGPGQDPQFLISFYEKMQSDKGSIPDRFSAQQFSDYHSELNMSSLELGDSALYFCASSLGAETQYFGPGTRLLVL.

This chain connects TRBV13 to TRBJ2-5; the D gene is possibly TRBD1 (5 bases). CDR1 and CDR2 from the germline V gene are PRHDT and FYEKMQ (reference sequence). The V end lost 5 bases, the J end lost 1 base, and 14 bases lay between the germline ends. There are 15 residues in the CDR3. CDR3 bases: TGTGCCAGCAGCCCGCGACAGCTCTCCCAAGAGACCCAGTACTTC. It specifies CASSPRQLSQETQYF. Based on the CDR3 plus reference TRBV13 and TRBJ2-5, the full variable domain is AAGVIQSPRHLIKEKRETATLKCYPIPRHDTVYWYQQGPGQDPQFLISFYEKMQSDKGSIPDRFSAQQFSDYHSELNMSSLELGDSALYFCASSPRQLSQETQYFGPGTRLLVL.

The rearrangement links TRBV28 to TRBJ1-2; 11 bases are a match to TRBD1. This CDR3 has 13 residues. Trimming at V came to 7 bases and at J to 13 bases, leaving 11 bases not matched to a gene. The V gene's germline CDR1 is MDHEN and CDR2 SYDVKM. The CDR3 protein is CASKPGQGEVVTF. CDR3 nucleotides: TGTGCCAGCAAACCGGGACAGGGGGAAGTAGTCACCTTC.

This clonotype was seen a few times. CDR3 in amino acids: CASSQDTMTINQPQHF. CDR3 DNA: TGCGCCAGCAGCCAAGATACAATGACCATCAATCAGCCCCAGCATTTT. This chain uses TRBV4-1 with TRBJ1-5; D unclear. The V end was cut by 0 bases, the J end by 3 bases, with 12 bases between. Germline CDR1 reads MGHRA; CDR2 reads YSYEKL. The CDR3 spans 16 residues.

The table lists this clonotype with a count of one. V gene TRBV7-9 combines with J gene TRBJ2-2, with a weak D call TRBD1 (5 bases). In germline, CDR1 is SEHNR, CDR2 FQNEAQ (reference sequence). Trimming stripped 5 bases from V and 1 base from J, with 11 bases between. The CDR3 has 15 residues. The CDR3 DNA reads TGTGCCAGCAGCCCTCAGGGATGGAACACCGGGGAGCTGTTTTTT. Protein product: CASSPQGWNTGELFF.

The chain joins TRBV28 to TRBJ2-2, with a possible D match to TRBD2 (6 bases). CDR3 size: 14 residues. From germline, CDR1 is MDHEN and CDR2 SYDVKM. Trimming shortened V by 7 bases and J by 0 bases, and 9 bases separated the two germline ends. The CDR3 here is CASIRLANTGELFF. Written as DNA, the CDR3 is TGTGCCAGCATCCGACTAGCGAACACCGGGGAGCTGTTTTTT.

This clonotype was seen a handful of times. The chain couples TRBV4-1 to TRBJ2-7; D is ambiguous. This CDR3 spans 15 amino acids. The V and J ends lost 2 bases and 4 bases respectively, with 15 bases between them. Germline CDR1 reads MGHRA; CDR2 reads YSYEKL. The chain's CDR3 is CASSQLGSVGYEQYF. The CDR3 region has the DNA TGCGCCAGCAGCCAACTGGGTTCTGTGGGGTACGAGCAGTACTTC.